Below, one T cell receptor beta chain is given with its context. No antigen is known for it. The source of the sample is a study of graft-versus-host responses after intestinal transplantation. In the study overall: Recipients across the board were started on anti-thymocyte globulin induction, then kept on tacrolimus and steroids for about three years.

This CDR3 comprises 11 residues. Between the trimmed V and J ends, which lost 4 bases and 5 bases, there was a span of 6 bases. The germline V gene encodes CDR1 LNHDA and CDR2 SQIVND (reference sequence). Data came from immunoSEQ multiplex PCR; TCRdb stores just in-frame clones and leaves some out. The table records about 90,000 clones, more than 85% of them present only once. Study-level points and caveats: Subjects displaying graft-donor T cell macrochimerism possessed elevated graft-versus-host to host-versus-graft clonal ratios inside allografts. Among recipient marrow samples, GvH clones were found; some appeared first in ileum or blood.

The gene calls are TRBV19 and TRBJ2-7; no clear D. The clonotype originates from a human donor who received an intestinal transplant. This specimen consisted of unstimulated CD8+ T cells sorted from spleen or lymph node cells, obtained before intestinal transplant. The CDR3 here is CASSNLHEQYF. DNA for the CDR3: TGTGCCAGTAGTAATCTCCACGAGCAGTACTTC.